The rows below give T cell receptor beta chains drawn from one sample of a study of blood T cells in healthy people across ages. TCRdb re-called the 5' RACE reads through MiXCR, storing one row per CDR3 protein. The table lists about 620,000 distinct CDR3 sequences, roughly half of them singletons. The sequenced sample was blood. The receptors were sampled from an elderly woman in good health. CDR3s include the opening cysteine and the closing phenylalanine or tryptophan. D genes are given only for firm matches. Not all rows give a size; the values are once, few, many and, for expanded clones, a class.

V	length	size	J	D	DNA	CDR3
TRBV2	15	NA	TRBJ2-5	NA	TGTGCCAGCAGCGCCCCCCGGACAGTAAAAGAGACCCAGTACTTC	CASSAPRTVKETQYF
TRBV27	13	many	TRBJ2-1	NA	TGTGCCAGCAAAGCCGGATCCTACAATGAGCAGTTCTTC	CASKAGSYNEQFF
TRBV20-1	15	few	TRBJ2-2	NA	TGCAGTGCCCCGTTTAGTGGCGTCGGCACCGGGGAGCTGTTTTTT	CSAPFSGVGTGELFF
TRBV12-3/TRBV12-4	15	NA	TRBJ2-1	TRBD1	TGTGCCAGCACTGAGGGACAGGGATCCTACAATGAGCAGGTCTTC	CASTEGQGSYNEQVF
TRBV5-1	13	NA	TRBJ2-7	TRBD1	TGCGCCAGCAGCGTGGACAGGGGGTACGAGCAGTACTTC	CASSVDRGYEQYF
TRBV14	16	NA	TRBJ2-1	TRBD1	TGTGCCAGCAGCCAACCCTGGGGAACAGGGGTAGGAGAGCAGTTCTTC	CASSQPWGTGVGEQFF
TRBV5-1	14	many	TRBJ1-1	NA	TGCGCCAGCAGCCCCGGGGGGGCGCGTACTGAAGCTTTCTTT	CASSPGGARTEAFF
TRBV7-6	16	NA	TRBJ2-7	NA	TGTGCCAGCAGCCTACAACCGGGGGCGGTAGTCGACGAGCAGTACTTC	CASSLQPGAVVDEQYF
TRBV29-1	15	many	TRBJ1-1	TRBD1	TGCAGCGTTGTTACAGCCGGGACAGTGAACACTGAAGCTTTCTTT	CSVVTAGTVNTEAFF
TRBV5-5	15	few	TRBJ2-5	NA	TGTGCCAGCAGCCTTAAGGGGGGGCTGGGAGAGACCCAGTACTTC	CASSLKGGLGETQYF
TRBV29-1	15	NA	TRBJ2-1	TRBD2	TGCAGCGTGTCCGGACTAGCGGGAGCTTTTAATGAGCAGTTCTTC	CSVSGLAGAFNEQFF
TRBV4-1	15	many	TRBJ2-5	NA	TGCGCCAGCAGCCCTTCCATAGCGGCCCAAGAGACCCAGTACTTC	CASSPSIAAQETQYF
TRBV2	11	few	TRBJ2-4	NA	TGTGCCAGCAGTGGGAATATCATTCAGTACTTC	CASSGNIIQYF
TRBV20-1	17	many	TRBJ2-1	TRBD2	TGCAGTGCTAGAGATGGGGAGCGGGGGCTATTGTTCGATGAGCAGTTCTTC	CSARDGERGLLFDEQFF
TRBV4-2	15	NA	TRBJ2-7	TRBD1	TGTGCCAGCAGCCAACTCACAGGGGGCGGCTACGAGCAGTACTTC	CASSQLTGGGYEQYF
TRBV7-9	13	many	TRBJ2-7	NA	TGTGCCAGCAGCGTATGGGGGTCCTACGAGCAGTACTTC	CASSVWGSYEQYF
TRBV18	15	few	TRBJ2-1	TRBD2	TGTGCCAGCTCCCCACTAGCGGGAGATTTGAATGAGCAGTTCTTC	CASSPLAGDLNEQFF
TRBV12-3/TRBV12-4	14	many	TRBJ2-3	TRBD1	TGTGCCAGCAGCGGACAGGGACAGTGGGATACGCAGTATTTT	CASSGQGQWDTQYF
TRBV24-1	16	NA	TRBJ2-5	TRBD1	TGTGCCACCAGTGATCCCGGGACAGGGTTTTCGGAGACCCAGTACTTC	CATSDPGTGFSETQYF
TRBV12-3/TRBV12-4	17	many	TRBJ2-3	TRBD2	TGTGCCAGCAGCCCTGAAGCGGGGGCATTCGTGACAGATACGCAGTATTTT	CASSPEAGAFVTDTQYF
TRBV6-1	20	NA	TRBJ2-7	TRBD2	TGTGCCAGCAGCAGAACCAGGACTAGCGGGGTACACACAAGCTCCTACGAGCAGTACTTC	CASSRTRTSGVHTSSYEQYF
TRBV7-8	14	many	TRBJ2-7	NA	TGTGCCAGCAGCTTAGTTTACAGCTCCTACGAGCAGTACTTC	CASSLVYSSYEQYF
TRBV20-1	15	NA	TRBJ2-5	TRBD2	TGCAGTGCTATTTGGCTAGCGGGGGCAAAAGAGACCCAGTACTTC	CSAIWLAGAKETQYF
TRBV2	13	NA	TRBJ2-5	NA	TGTGCCAGCAGAGGGACACAACAAGAGACCCAGTACTTC	CASRGTQQETQYF
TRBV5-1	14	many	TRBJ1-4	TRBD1	TGCGCCAGCAGCTTGGGGGACAGGAATGAAAAACTGTTTTTT	CASSLGDRNEKLFF
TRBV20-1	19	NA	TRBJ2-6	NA	TGCAGTGCTAGAGATTATGGCAGGCTAAAAGCTTCTGGGGCCAACGTCCTGACTTTC	CSARDYGRLKASGANVLTF
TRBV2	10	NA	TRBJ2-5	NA	TGTGCCCGCCAGGGAGAGACCCAGTACTTC	CARQGETQYF
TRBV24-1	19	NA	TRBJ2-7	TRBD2	TGTGCCACCAGTGATTTGGGGTCAGCGGGGGGGCCCGCCTACAATGAGCAGTACTTC	CATSDLGSAGGPAYNEQYF
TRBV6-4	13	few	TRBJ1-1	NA	TGTGCCAGCAGGGGTGAAGCGAACACTGAAGCTTTCTTT	CASRGEANTEAFF
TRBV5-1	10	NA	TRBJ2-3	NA	TGCGCCAGCACTCGGGATACGCAGTATTTT	CASTRDTQYF
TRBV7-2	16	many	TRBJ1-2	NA	TGTGCCAGCAGCCTTAGAGGTCGGGGGGCCGGCTATGGCTACACCTTC	CASSLRGRGAGYGYTF
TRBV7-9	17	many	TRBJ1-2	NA	TGTGCCAGCAGCTCCCATGGGGGTGTTGGTGCAAACTATGGCTACACCTTC	CASSSHGGVGANYGYTF
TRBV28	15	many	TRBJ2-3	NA	TGTGCCAGCACAAAACGGGTCGGGAGCACAGATACGCAGTATTTT	CASTKRVGSTDTQYF
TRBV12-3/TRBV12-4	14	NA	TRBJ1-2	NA	TGTGCCAGCAGTGTCGGGGGGGTTAACTATGGCTACACCTTC	CASSVGGVNYGYTF
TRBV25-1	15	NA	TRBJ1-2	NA	TGTGCCAGCAGTGACCTAACCGACTCAGTCTATGGCTACACCTTC	CASSDLTDSVYGYTF
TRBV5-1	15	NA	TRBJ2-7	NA	TGCGCCAGCAGCTTGGAGGCAGGAAGATCCTACGAGCAGTACTTC	CASSLEAGRSYEQYF
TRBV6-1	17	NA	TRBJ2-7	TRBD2	TGTGCCAGCAGACCTCTGGGACTAGCGGAATCCTCCTACGAGCAGTACTTC	CASRPLGLAESSYEQYF
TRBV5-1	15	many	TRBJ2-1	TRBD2	TGCGCCAGCACCCCGCCCGGACTAGCGAGGAATGAGCAGTTCTTC	CASTPPGLARNEQFF
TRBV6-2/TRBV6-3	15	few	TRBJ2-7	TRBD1	TGTGCCAGCCGGAGGGACAGGGACGGTGAGTACGAGCAGTACTTC	CASRRDRDGEYEQYF
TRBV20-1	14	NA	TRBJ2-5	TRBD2	TGCAGTGCTCAGCCCCTAGCGGGGGGAGAGACCCAGTACTTC	CSAQPLAGGETQYF
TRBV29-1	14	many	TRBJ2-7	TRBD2	TGCAGCGTTGTCCTAGCGGGAGTTTACGACGAGCAGTACTTC	CSVVLAGVYDEQYF
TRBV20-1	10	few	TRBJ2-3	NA	TGCAGTGCTACCGTCCAAATGCAGTATTTT	CSATVQMQYF
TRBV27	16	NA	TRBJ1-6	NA	TGTGCCAGCAGTTTACCACAGGGTGTCGGTAATTCACCCCTCCACTTT	CASSLPQGVGNSPLHF
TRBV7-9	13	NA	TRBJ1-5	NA	TGTGCCAGCAGCTATATGGTGGGTCAGCCCCGGCATTTT	CASSYMVGQPRHF
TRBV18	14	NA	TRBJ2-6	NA	TGTGCCAGCTCAGAGACAGCTGGGGCCAACGTCCTGACTTTC	CASSETAGANVLTF
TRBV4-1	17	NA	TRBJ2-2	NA	TGCGCCAGCAGCCAGTTCTACTTGGGGGCAGCGCCCGGGGAGCTGTTTTTT	CASSQFYLGAAPGELFF
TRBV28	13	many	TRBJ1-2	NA	TGTGCCAGCACCGGCCCTGACAGCTATGGCTACACCTTC	CASTGPDSYGYTF
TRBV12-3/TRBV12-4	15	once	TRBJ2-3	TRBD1	TGTGCCAGCACACCGGACAGGGGTGGGACAGATACGCAGTATTTT	CASTPDRGGTDTQYF